This T cell receptor beta chain came from a study of shared clonotypes between healthy human individuals (dated by TCRdb to 2018 to 2020). Notes on the research overall: The cohort included three men and two women between 18 and 49 years of age. For each donor, three plates each were used for CD4 naive and CD4 memory, two plates were used for CD8 naive, and one plate was used for CD8 memory. The study deeply sequenced blood TCR repertoires of five healthy adults to estimate repertoire size and the extent of clonotype sharing between individuals. Different laboratories and diverse techniques were used to prepare libraries and sequence TCR repertoires, to increase sequencing depth and limit assay-specific biases. Each donor's leukapheresis produced roughly between roughly 0.85 and 9.5 billion PBMCs. The paper as a whole reports these results and caveats: Sampling was restricted to blood, and TCR repertoires in tissues likely differ from the TCR repertoires found in blood. Even with the large sequencing depth, rarefaction of the sorted-subset datasets indicated that sequencing was incomplete. Naive subsets generally had larger estimated clonotype richness than memory subsets did. Clonotypes shared by all four sorted-subset donors showed higher generation probabilities than non-shared clonotypes. Across four donors, roughly 5% of naive CD4, more than 3% of naive CD8, 2.3% of memory CD4, and under 0.45% of memory CD8 clonotypes were shared. Pairwise subsampling indicated that sequencing depth was expected to affect the degree of clonotype sharing among donors. Because the study included only a small number of donors, the genetic and exposure-history diversity represented was limited.

Using the deep immunoSEQ assay, multiplex PCR amplified TCR CDR3 regions from genomic DNA. Extracted genomic DNA from each cell subset was distributed evenly across all wells of several immunoSEQ 96-well plates, and each plate was treated as a replicate. For sorted subsets, about 220 ng of genomic DNA, equivalent to 25,000 to 35,000 T cell genomes, went into each replicate PCR. Purified libraries were measured with a Qubit 3.0 fluorometer, size-checked on a Bioanalyzer 2100, and measured again with the KAPA Library Quantification kit. Each immunoSEQ 96-well plate was sequenced on its own single-read 150-cycle Illumina NextSeq 550 flow cell. Processing in the source paper ran as follows. Because the immunoSEQ output included only junctional sequences and no quality scores, the filtering could not be the same as the filtering used for full-length reads. To assign V/J genes and CDR3, sequences were annotated against IMGT germline references using PyIR, a Python wrapper for IgBLAST v1.9. Reads with weak V/J assignments (E-value above 1e-6), missing CDR3, stop codons, out-of-frame junctions, or ambiguous translated residues were removed. V3J clonotypes were defined as sequences sharing an identical inferred V gene, J gene, and CDR3 amino acid sequence. The percentage overlap between two repertoires was calculated by dividing the number of shared unique clonotypes by the size of the smaller repertoire. RTK rarefaction, the Chao1 estimator, and Recon v2.1 estimates of unobserved clonotypes were used to assess repertoire richness. Generation probabilities for all TCRbeta clonotypes obtained by the gDNA method from a handful of donors were computed using OLGA. What TCRdb holds here is the immuneACCESS table cut down to in-frame rearrangements. Part of the clones is not present; checked against another copy, under half of the missing clones reflect an unresolved V gene, and the others are unexplained. D and trimming were read from the DNA, whereas the V and J calls and clone size are those reported in that table. The sample data list roughly 2.1 million clones, and under 95% of these were observed just once. The ten most abundant clones make up over 1.5% of the sample.

As regards this clone: Its antigen has not been determined. No base qualities exist here, and no much larger clone lies one base off it.

For the CD8 naive samples, CD45RO-negative cells were positively selected for CCR7, yielding a CD45RA+CCR7+ population from which TemRA cells were excluded. The donors were healthy, HIV-negative adults who had no recently reported acute infections or vaccinations. Every donor was a Caucasian adult residing in Nashville, Tennessee, USA. Blood was obtained by leukapheresis, after which PBMCs were separated by Ficoll-Histopaque density gradient centrifugation and cryopreserved in liquid nitrogen vapor phase. Analytical flow cytometry was used to check the purity and quantity of every magnetically sorted T cell population. Genomic DNA was isolated from every sorted fraction and measured by UV absorbance on a Nanodrop 2000c. Relative to germline, V is missing 4 bases and J is missing 3 bases, with 14 bases of the junction outside any gene match. From the cysteine through the phenylalanine, the CDR3 covers 18 amino acids. The DNA shown is the 54-base CDR3, in frame from base 1. Taken from the germline V gene (reference sequence), the CDR1 and CDR2 loops are SEHNR and FQNEAQ.

The source material was naive CD8+ T cells from PBMCs. Interpreted using the paper, the cell subset or site label stands for: CD45RA+CCR7+. The V gene is TRBV7-9 and the J gene is TRBJ2-2; 7 junctional bases match TRBD1. This TCR was recovered from a man between 18 and 35 years old in good health. Some clones in this sample may be carry-over from other donors' samples. The DNA sequence reads TGTGCCAGCAGCTCCGACCTCCGGGACAGAGCAGACACCGGGGAGCTGTTTTTT. It is translated as CASSSDLRDRADTGELFF.